These 26 T cell receptor beta chains share one sample of origin, sequenced in a study of T cell changes during pregnancy in multiple sclerosis. Using immunoSEQ multiplex PCR, the repertoire was profiled, and TCRdb retains in-frame clones only, with some absent. The sample contains some 70,000 clones, about 92% of which appear only once. The specimen was peripheral blood, collected in the second trimester of pregnancy. These receptors were collected from a female donor in good health, enrolled as a control in a pregnancy study.

The rearrangement links TRBV5-1 to TRBJ1-1; TRBD1 matches 10 bases. V was clipped by 4 bases and J by 5 bases; unmatched bases: 11. This CDR3 comprises 16 residues. CDR1 and CDR2 (germline): SGHRS, YFSETQ. DNA for the CDR3: TGCGCCAGCAGCCGGGGGGACAGGGGAGAGGGAACTGAAGCTTTCTTT. This gives the protein CASSRGDRGEGTEAFF. The full variable domain, rest sourced from reference TRBV5-1 and TRBJ1-1, is KAGVTQTPRYLIKTRGQQVTLSCSPISGHRSVSWYQQTPGQGLQFLFEYFSETQRNKGNFPGRFSGRQFSNSRSEMNVSTLELGDSALYLCASSRGDRGEGTEAFFGQGTRLTVV.

The chain uses TRBV27 and TRBJ2-1; D is unclear. The CDR3 loop spans 13 amino acids. Germline V CDR1 and CDR2: MNHEY, SMNVEV (reference sequence). Trimming cost V 1 base and J 7 bases, with 8 bases left between them. DNA for the CDR3: TGTGCCAGCAGTTTATGGAGTAGAAATGAGCAGTTCTTC. Encoded protein: CASSLWSRNEQFF.

The chain joins TRBV7-2 to TRBJ2-5; D possibly corresponds to TRBD2 (6 bases). The germline V and J ends were trimmed by 5 bases and 3 bases, with 16 bases remaining between them. The CDR3 consists of 15 residues. Germline V CDR1 and CDR2: SGHTA, FQGNSA. The CDR3 nucleotides read TGTGCCAGCAGCGGGACCGGGACTCCAAAAGAGACCCAGTACTTC. As protein: CASSGTGTPKETQYF.

The J gene is TRBJ2-1, the V gene TRBV7-9; 7 bases map to TRBD1. V was clipped by 5 bases and J by 8 bases; unmatched bases: 6. Germline-derived CDR1 and CDR2 are SEHNR and FQNEAQ (reference sequence). The CDR3 contains 13 residues. The CDR3 region is CASSIQGYDEQFF. CDR3 DNA sequence: TGTGCCAGCAGCATACAGGGGTACGATGAGCAGTTCTTC.

The chain employs TRBV19 and TRBJ1-4; maybe TRBD1 (6 bases). Trimming shortened V by 6 bases and J by 7 bases, and 15 bases separated the two germline ends. Germline V CDR1 and CDR2: LNHDA, SQIVND (reference sequence). This CDR3 contains 14 residues. The CDR3 sequence is CASRTTGLGEKLFF. CDR3 DNA: TGTGCCAGTAGGACAACAGGGCTCGGTGAAAAACTGTTTTTT.

The chain joins TRBV27 to TRBJ1-1; perhaps TRBD1 as D (5 bases). The germline gives CDR1 MNHEY, CDR2 SMNVEV (reference sequence). The V end was cut by 4 bases, the J end by 2 bases, with 8 bases between. The CDR3 totals 13 residues. As DNA, the CDR3 is TGTGCCAGCAGTTCCCAGGGAAACACTGAAGCTTTCTTT. Translation: CASSSQGNTEAFF.

V is TRBV2 and J is TRBJ2-5, with 7 positions matching TRBD1. Germline V CDR1 and CDR2: SNHLY, FYNNEI. This CDR3 contains 14 residues. V dropped 6 bases and J dropped 3; count of bases not matched to a gene: 7. The CDR3 is CASRNRGYEETQYF. The CDR3, as DNA: TGTGCCAGCAGGAACAGGGGATATGAAGAGACCCAGTACTTC.

The gene calls are TRBV5-1 and TRBJ2-5; TRBD1 aligns across 10 bases. After removal of 1 base from V and 7 bases from J, the junction contained 4 bases not matched to a gene. Germline CDR1 and CDR2: SGHRS and YFSETQ. The CDR3 loop spans 14 amino acids. In nucleotides, the CDR3 is TGCGCCAGCAGCTTGATCGGACAGGGGGGGACCCAGTACTTC. Translation: CASSLIGQGGTQYF.

This clone is labeled medium-sized. The V and J genes are TRBV21-1 and TRBJ2-1; TRBD1, the D gene given by the table, was not confirmed from the DNA. TRBV21-1 constitutes a pseudogene. The CDR3 is made up of 12 amino acids. The CDR3 nucleotides are TGTGCCAGCAGCAGAATCTTAGGGGGAATGCTCTTC. As protein: CASSRILGGMLF.

A few counts support this clone. V is TRBV15 and J is TRBJ1-1; TRBD1 might be the D (5 bases). V was shortened by 4 bases and J by 1 base, with 10 bases between the two germline ends. Germline V gene data show CDR1 as LNHNV and CDR2 as YYDKDF (reference sequence). The CDR3 is 14 residues long. CDR3 in amino acids: CATSTGNPNTEAFF. In DNA form, the CDR3 reads TGTGCCACCAGCACAGGGAACCCGAACACTGAAGCTTTCTTT.

The J gene is TRBJ1-5, the V gene TRBV5-1; D not resolved. This CDR3 spans 15 amino acids. Germline V gives CDR1 SGHRS, CDR2 YFSETQ. The V and J ends lost 4 bases and 8 bases respectively, with 19 bases between them. The CDR3 region is CASSPGNRRSEPQHF. The CDR3 region has the DNA TGCGCCAGCAGCCCAGGAAATAGACGGTCGGAGCCCCAGCATTTT.

The J gene is TRBJ2-7, the V gene TRBV2; D perhaps matches TRBD1 (5 bases). CDR1 is SNHLY and CDR2 is FYNNEI in the germline V gene. V was cut by 2 bases and J by 6 bases, with 11 bases left in between. The CDR3 covers 13 residues. The CDR3 sequence: CASSERLGLEQYF. The CDR3 DNA reads as TGTGCCAGCAGTGAAAGGTTGGGGCTCGAGCAGTACTTC.

Points on this clone: Sequence at one end of the junction differs from germline and may be a read error. The genes are TRBV7-7 and TRBJ2-1, with D possibly being TRBD2 (6 bases). Germline-derived CDR1 and CDR2 are SSHAT and FNYEAQ (reference sequence). CDR3 length: 15 residues. The CDR3 loop reads CASSPTSSPYNEQFF. The CDR3 DNA sequence: TGTGCTAGCAGCCCAACTAGCTCTCCCTACAATGAGCAGTTCTTC.

The rearrangement links TRBV18 to TRBJ2-3; TRBD1 agrees at 8 bases. V dropped 1 base and J dropped 4; count of bases not matched to a gene: 13. The CDR3 contains 18 residues. Germline V gene data show CDR1 as KGHSH and CDR2 as LQKENI. The CDR3, as DNA: TGTGCCAGCTCACCACGAGGACAGGGTTATACTTCAGCAGATACGCAGTATTTT. Residues: CASSPRGQGYTSADTQYF.

CDR3 bases: TGTGCCAGCAGCCAGACAGGGGAAGGGTACGAGCAGTACTTC. Translation gives CASSQTGEGYEQYF. The gene calls are TRBV28 and TRBJ2-7; 8 positions match TRBD1. Germline CDR1 reads MDHEN; CDR2 reads SYDVKM. The CDR3 runs to 14 residues. Trimming at V came to 6 bases and at J to 4 bases, leaving 8 bases not matched to a gene.

V usage is TRBV30 and J usage is TRBJ2-5; TRBD2 might be the D (5 bases). CDR3 length: 15 amino acids. The germline V and J ends were trimmed by 0 bases and 5 bases, with 16 bases remaining between them. CDR1 GTSNPN and CDR2 SVGIG come from the germline V gene (reference sequence). The CDR3 nucleotides read TGTGCCTGGAGTGTTCGGGGTGGGAGTCGGGAGACCCAGTACTTC. The encoded protein is CAWSVRGGSRETQYF.

The J gene is TRBJ1-4, the V gene TRBV28; 11 positions match TRBD1. V lost 7 bases to trimming and J lost 6 bases; unmatched junction nucleotides: 4. This CDR3 is built from 14 residues. Germline V gene lookup returns CDR1 MDHEN and CDR2 SYDVKM. The CDR3 region has the DNA TGTGCCAGCACCAGGACAGGGGGCTATGAAAAACTGTTTTTT. Translated, it gives CASTRTGGYEKLFF.

This rearrangement joins TRBV2 to TRBJ2-3; 7 nucleotides agree with TRBD1. With V trimmed by 1 base and J by 2 bases, 3 bases remained unmatched. This CDR3 contains 15 residues. Germline V gene lookup returns CDR1 SNHLY and CDR2 FYNNEI. The CDR3: CASSEDGQDTDTQYF. Here the CDR3 DNA reads TGTGCCAGCAGTGAAGATGGACAGGACACAGATACGCAGTATTTT.

V is TRBV7-2 and J is TRBJ2-3; D not certain. The germline gives CDR1 SGHTA, CDR2 FQGNSA. Trimming took off 1 base at V and 0 bases at J, with 11 bases between the two ends. The length of the CDR3 is 16 residues. The CDR3 nucleotides read TGTGCCAGCAGCTTAGGTGTGTTTACTAGCACAGATACGCAGTATTTT. It translates to CASSLGVFTSTDTQYF.

The chain employs TRBV28 and TRBJ1-1; possible D gene TRBD1, 5 bases. Germline V lookup: CDR1 MDHEN, CDR2 SYDVKM. Trimming shortened V by 6 bases and J by 3 bases, and 20 bases separated the two germline ends. This CDR3 has 16 residues. The CDR3 DNA reads TGTGCCAGCAGAACCCGGGACGGCGGGAGGGACACTGAAGCTTTCTTT. The encoded protein is CASRTRDGGRDTEAFF.

The rearrangement uses TRBV14 and TRBJ2-1, with D maybe TRBD1 (7 bases). V was cut by 0 bases and J by 4 bases, with 16 bases left in between. The CDR3 has 17 amino acids. The germline CDR1 and CDR2 sequences are SGHDN and FVKESK. This CDR3 reads CASSQERGQFLYNEQFF. In DNA, the CDR3 is TGTGCCAGCAGCCAAGAGCGGGGACAGTTCCTTTACAATGAGCAGTTCTTC.

This rearrangement joins TRBV6-5 to TRBJ1-5, with D possibly TRBD1 on 5 matching bases. Germline assignment: CDR1 MNHEY and CDR2 SVGAGI. The V gene lost 6 bases and the J gene lost 3 bases, with 9 bases spanning the gap. The CDR3 contains 13 residues. CDR3: CASSSGYNQPQHF. The DNA for the CDR3 is TGTGCCAGCAGCTCAGGGTACAATCAGCCCCAGCATTTT.

The rearrangement uses TRBV5-4 and TRBJ2-5; maybe TRBD1 (6 bases). Per the germline V gene, CDR1 is SGHNT and CDR2 is YYREEE (reference sequence). The length of the CDR3 is 14 residues. Trimming stripped 0 bases from V and 5 bases from J, with 11 bases between. DNA of the CDR3: TGTGCCAGCAGCTTGGAACAGGGTGACGAGACCCAGTACTTC. The encoded protein is CASSLEQGDETQYF.

The CDR3 loop reads CASIYSMTGSTEAFF. For the CDR3, the DNA is TGTGCCAGCATTTATAGTATGACAGGGTCCACTGAAGCTTTCTTT. The rearrangement joins TRBV2 to TRBJ1-1, with 7 bases aligning to TRBD1. The CDR3 is made up of 15 amino acids. Germline V gene lookup returns CDR1 SNHLY and CDR2 FYNNEI. V lost 7 bases, J lost 4 bases, and 12 bases stayed unmatched.

This rearrangement joins TRBV6-1 to TRBJ1-1; D possibly corresponds to TRBD1 (5 bases). The CDR3 is 13 amino acids. V was cut by 6 bases and J by 3 bases, with 11 bases left in between. Per germline, CDR1 MNHNS and CDR2 SASEGT. CDR3 sequence: CASREVGDTEAFF. The CDR3 region has the DNA TGTGCCAGCAGAGAGGTAGGGGACACTGAAGCTTTCTTT.

The chain employs TRBV11-3 and TRBJ2-2; maybe TRBD1 (6 bases). Germline values: CDR1 SGHNT, CDR2 YENEEA. The CDR3 totals 14 residues. V was shortened by 5 bases and J by 3 bases, with 10 bases between the two germline ends. Written as DNA, the CDR3 is TGTGCCAGCAGCGCAGGGGTATACACCGGGGAGCTGTTTTTT. Its protein product is CASSAGVYTGELFF.